Reported below is one T cell receptor (beta chain). What it binds is not known. This specimen belongs to a study of lymphopenia after photon versus proton radiotherapy. J was trimmed by 4 bases and V by 4 bases; bases with no gene match: 8. Germline V lookup: CDR1 SGHTA, CDR2 FQGNSA. This CDR3 is 16 amino acids long. Overall study results and limits: Proton therapy kept repertoires fairly stable, unlike photons, which gained effector/memory cells.

Profiled with immunoSEQ multiplex PCR; TCRdb holds only in-frame clones, not every one. The sample records about 26,000 clones, around 86% being singletons. Sequencing was performed on peripheral blood, taken from a patient treated with photon-based radiotherapy. J is TRBJ2-1 and V is TRBV7-2; 9 nucleotides align to TRBD2. This receptor was identified in a woman in her 50s with pancreatic cancer. As DNA, the CDR3 is TGTGCCAGCAGCTCCTCTAGCGGGGCCACTTACAATGAGCAGTTCTTC. This sequence encodes CASSSSSGATYNEQFF.